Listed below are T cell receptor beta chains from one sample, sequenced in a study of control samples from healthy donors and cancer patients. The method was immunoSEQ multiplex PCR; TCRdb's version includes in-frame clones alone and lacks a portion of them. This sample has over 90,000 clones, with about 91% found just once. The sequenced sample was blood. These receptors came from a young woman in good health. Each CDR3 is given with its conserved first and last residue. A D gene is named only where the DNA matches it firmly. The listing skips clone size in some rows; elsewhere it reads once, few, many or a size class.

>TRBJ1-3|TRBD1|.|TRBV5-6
CASRPTGGSGNTIYF
TGTGCCAGCAGGCCTACAGGGGGATCTGGAAACACCATATATTTT
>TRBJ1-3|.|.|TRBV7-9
CASSLGGSSGNTIYF
TGTGCCAGCAGCTTAGGAGGGAGCTCTGGAAACACCATATATTTT
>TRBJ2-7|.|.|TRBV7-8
CASSFGRYEQYF
TGTGCCAGCAGCTTCGGGCGATACGAGCAGTACTTC
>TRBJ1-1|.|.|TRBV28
CASSLSRTEAFF
TGTGCCAGCAGTTTGAGCCGAACCGAAGCTTTCTTT
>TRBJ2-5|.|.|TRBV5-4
CASSVGLREQETQYF
TGTGCCAGCAGCGTGGGACTCCGGGAGCAAGAGACCCAGTACTTC
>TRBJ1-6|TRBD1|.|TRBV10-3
CAISESGQGNASPLHF
TGTGCCATCAGTGAGTCAGGACAGGGCAATGCTTCACCCCTCCACTTT
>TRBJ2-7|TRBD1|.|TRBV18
CASSPRQGPYEQYF
TGTGCCAGCTCACCTAGACAGGGACCCTACGAGCAGTACTTC
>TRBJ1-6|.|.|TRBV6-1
CASSEDIRPRTVDNSPLHF
TGTGCCAGCAGTGAGGACATACGCCCGCGGACAGTGGATAATTCACCCCTCCACTTT
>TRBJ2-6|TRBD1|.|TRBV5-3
CARSFEGATGANVLTF
TGTGCCAGAAGCTTTGAGGGGGCGACAGGGGCCAACGTCCTGACTTTC
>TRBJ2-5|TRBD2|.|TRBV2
CASSEARASGRAPLQETQYF
TGTGCCAGCAGTGAAGCGCGGGCTAGCGGGAGGGCCCCCTTACAAGAGACCCAGTACTTC
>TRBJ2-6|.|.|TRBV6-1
CASSEARGGRETGANVLTF
TGTGCCAGCAGTGAAGCAAGGGGGGGGCGAGAGACTGGGGCCAACGTCCTGACTTTC
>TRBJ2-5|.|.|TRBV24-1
CATSDSAETQYF
TGTGCCACCAGTGATTCAGCCGAGACCCAGTACTTC
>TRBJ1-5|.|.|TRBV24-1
CATSDPGQSQPQHF
TGTGCCACCAGTGATCCCGGACAGAGTCAGCCCCAGCATTTT
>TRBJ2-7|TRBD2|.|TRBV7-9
CASSPWTSGEQYF
TGTGCCAGCAGCCCTTGGACTAGCGGCGAGCAGTACTTC
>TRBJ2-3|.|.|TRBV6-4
CASSAEGGATDTQYF
TGTGCCAGCAGTGCGGAAGGTGGGGCCACAGATACGCAGTATTTT
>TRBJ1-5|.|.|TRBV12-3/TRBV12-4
CAGAPDPRSPQHF
TGTGCCGGAGCCCCGGACCCCAGGTCTCCTCAGCATTTT
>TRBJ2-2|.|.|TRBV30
CAWSVLKGPGELFF
TGTGCCTGGAGTGTACTCAAGGGACCCGGGGAGCTGTTTTTT
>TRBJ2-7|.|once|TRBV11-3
CASRFDRMGVNEQYF
TGTGCCAGCAGGTTTGACAGGATGGGTGTAAACGAGCAGTACTTC